A single sample is the source of the 9 T cell receptor beta chains below, sequenced in a study of cytomegalovirus exposure and HLA in healthy donors. The PCR made use of 60 Vbeta and 13 Jbeta primers. Produced via immunoSEQ multiplex PCR; TCRdb's table is partial and in-frame only. The repertoire holds 140,000 to 150,000 clones, with 70% to 90% as singletons. The sample consisted of PBMCs. Receptors were obtained from a woman between 40 and 50 years old in good health and CMV-seronegative.

V usage is TRBV9 and J usage is TRBJ2-4, with D unclear. Trimming pared 4 bases from V and 2 bases from J, leaving 10 bases between. Germline loops: CDR1 SGDLS, CDR2 YYNGEE. The CDR3 runs 14 residues. The CDR3 DNA sequence: TGTGCCAGCAGCTCCCCCCTAACCAAAAACATTCAGTACTTC. As protein: CASSSPLTKNIQYF.

V gene TRBV7-2 combines with J gene TRBJ1-5, with D unclear. CDR3 size: 14 residues. Trimming pared 1 base from V and 8 bases from J, leaving 12 bases between. The germline V gene has CDR1 SGHTA and CDR2 FQGNSA. The CDR3 DNA sequence: TGTGCCAGCAGCTTAGTCCCCGGAGTGGAGCCCCAGCATTTT. It translates to CASSLVPGVEPQHF.

Here the CDR3 DNA reads TGTGCCAGCAGTTTAAGGGACAGGCGGCTAGGGAGCTCCTACAATGAGCAGTTCTTC. Translating it yields CASSLRDRRLGSSYNEQFF. V gene TRBV27 combines with J gene TRBJ2-1; 8 positions match TRBD1. The CDR3 has 19 residues. CDR1 and CDR2 from the germline V gene are MNHEY and SMNVEV (reference sequence). With V trimmed by 2 bases and J by 0 bases, 12 bases remained unmatched.

CDR3 sequence: CASSPSLAGNTQYF. The CDR3 DNA sequence: TGTGCCAGCAGCCCCAGTTTAGCGGGAAATACGCAGTATTTT. This chain joins TRBV13 and TRBJ2-3, with TRBD2 matching 8 bases. The CDR3 has 14 residues. From germline, CDR1 is PRHDT and CDR2 FYEKMQ (reference sequence). V was clipped by 5 bases and J by 7 bases; unmatched bases: 8.

This clone has just a few counts. This chain joins TRBV6-6 and TRBJ1-1; TRBD1 might be the D (6 bases). In germline, CDR1 is MNHNY, CDR2 SVGAGI (reference sequence). V dropped 6 bases and J dropped 5 bases, with 13 bases sitting between them. The CDR3 loop spans 13 amino acids. CDR3 sequence: CASRQQGLTEAFF. CDR3 DNA sequence: TGTGCCAGCAGACAACAGGGCTTAACTGAAGCTTTCTTT.

The chain links TRBV27 to TRBJ2-5, with TRBD2 identical over 9 bases. The J call is doubtful: the DNA matches TRBJ2-7 better. The CDR3 is 15 residues long. In germline, CDR1 is MNHEY, CDR2 SMNVEV (reference sequence). The CDR3 protein is CASSPMSGRSHEQYF. The CDR3 nucleotides are TGTGCCAGCAGTCCGATGAGCGGGAGGTCCCACGAGCAGTACTTC.

The chain is built from TRBV13 and TRBJ2-5; D perhaps matches TRBD2 (6 bases). The germline V gene has CDR1 PRHDT and CDR2 FYEKMQ (reference sequence). The ends were cut back, 5 bases at V and 0 bases at J, with 16 bases in the middle. The CDR3 has 16 residues. The CDR3 DNA sequence: TGTGCCAGCAGCGACCGGGACTGGAAGTACCAAGAGACCCAGTACTTC. Residues: CASSDRDWKYQETQYF.

The rearrangement links TRBV7-9 to TRBJ2-1, with TRBD1 matching 8 bases. This CDR3 region has 15 residues. Trimming cost V 5 bases and J 9 bases; bases outside gene matches: 12. Germline V gene lookup returns CDR1 SEHNR and CDR2 FQNEAQ (reference sequence). The CDR3 spells CASSHWQGAGSEQFF. The CDR3 DNA follows: TGTGCCAGCAGCCATTGGCAGGGGGCGGGGAGTGAGCAGTTCTTC.

The CDR3 DNA reads as TGTGCCAGCAGTGGGACGACAGGGATAGTTGAAAAACTGTTTTTT. Amino acid sequence: CASSGTTGIVEKLFF. This chain uses TRBV28 with TRBJ1-4; 7 bases align to TRBD1. This CDR3 is built from 15 residues. The V and J ends lost 5 bases and 7 bases, in that order; junction bases with no gene match: 10. Germline V gives CDR1 MDHEN, CDR2 SYDVKM.